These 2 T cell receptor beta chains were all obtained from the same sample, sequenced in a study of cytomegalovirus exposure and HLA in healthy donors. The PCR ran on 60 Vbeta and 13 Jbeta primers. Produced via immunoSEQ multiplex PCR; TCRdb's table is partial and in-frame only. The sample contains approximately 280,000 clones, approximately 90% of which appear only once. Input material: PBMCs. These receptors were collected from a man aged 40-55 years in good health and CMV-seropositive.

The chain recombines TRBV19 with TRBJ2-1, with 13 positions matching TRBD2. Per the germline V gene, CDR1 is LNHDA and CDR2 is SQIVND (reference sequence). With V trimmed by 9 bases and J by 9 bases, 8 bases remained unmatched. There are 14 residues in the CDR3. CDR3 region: CASKLAGGDSEQFF. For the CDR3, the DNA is TGTGCCAGCAAACTAGCGGGAGGGGATAGTGAGCAGTTCTTC.

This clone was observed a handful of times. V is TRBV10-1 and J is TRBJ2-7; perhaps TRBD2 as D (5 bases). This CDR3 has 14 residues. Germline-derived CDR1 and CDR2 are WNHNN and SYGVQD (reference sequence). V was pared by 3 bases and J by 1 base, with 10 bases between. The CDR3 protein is CASSEASRSYEQYF. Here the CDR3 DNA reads TGCGCCAGCAGTGAAGCTAGCCGGTCCTACGAGCAGTACTTC.